This entry is about one T cell receptor (beta chain). Its matching antigen is unknown. The assay used was immunoSEQ (version v3.0), run at survey level. Sequencing was performed with immunoSEQ multiplex PCR; in TCRdb, only in-frame clones are kept and a portion is missing. The data contain about 28,000 clones, over 90% of them singletons. This specimen comes from a study of long-term antiretroviral therapy in people with HIV. The study, taken as a whole, reports: HIV repertoires covered narrower CDR3 length ranges than controls did.

For each donor, at least one pre-ART and at least two post-ART PBMC samples were available. There were no participants with HIV treated outside the United States. The CDR3 contains 19 residues. The junction had 16 bases not matched to a gene; V was cut back by 0 bases and J by 7 bases. Germline CDR1 and CDR2: LGHNA and YNFKEQ. V is TRBV4-2 and J is TRBJ2-2, with 8 bases fitting TRBD1. This TCR was sampled from a man aged 25-45 years with HIV. Sequenced here: unsorted PBMCs, sampled around 6 years after starting antiretroviral therapy. This CDR3 reads CASSQESSGTGLWVGELFF. CDR3 nucleotides: TGTGCCAGCAGCCAAGAGTCCTCCGGGACAGGCCTTTGGGTCGGGGAGCTGTTTTTT.